Each of the 9 T cell receptor beta chains below was sequenced from the same sample in a study of CD8+ T cells in alopecia areata. Treatment indicated: oral pan-JAK inhibitor, 5-10 mg twice daily. cDNA serving as the sequencing template came from extracted, reverse transcribed RNA. The table came from immunoSEQ multiplex PCR; TCRdb's copy has only in-frame clones and leaves some out. There are 90,000 to 150,000 clones in the sample; about 61% occur only once, and roughly 30% lies in the top ten. Source: CD8+ T cells sorted from blood, taken at week 4, from a patient treated with tofacitinib. These receptors all come from a human donor with alopecia areata.

This clone is medium-sized (0.01 to 0.1%) in the sample. The CDR3 here is CASSQDKGKRNTIYF. CDR3 DNA sequence: TGTGCCAGCAGCCAAGATAAAGGCAAACGAAACACCATATATTTT. This rearrangement joins TRBV4-2 to TRBJ1-3; D unresolved. This CDR3 is built from 15 residues. Deletions cut 0 bases from V and 5 bases from J, with 11 bases between. Germline assignment: CDR1 LGHNA and CDR2 YNFKEQ.

With respect to this clone: Other DNA sequences within the sample encode an identical CDR3. The CDR3 nucleotides are TGTGCCAGCAGTTTAGCTGGGGCCAACGTCCTGACTTTC. Amino acids: CASSLAGANVLTF. This chain uses TRBV27 with TRBJ2-6; no firm D call. The V gene's germline CDR1 is MNHEY and CDR2 SMNVEV (reference sequence). V was pared by 2 bases and J by 2 bases, with 1 base between. This CDR3 contains 13 residues.

The chain recombines TRBV23-1 with TRBJ2-3; 9 bases align to TRBD1. TRBV23-1 belongs to the ORF category, with a function that is uncertain. V lost 4 bases, J lost 0 bases, and 5 bases stayed unmatched. There are 16 residues in the CDR3. CDR3 nucleotides: TGCGCCAGCAGTCGACGGACAGGGGAGAGCACAGATACGCAGTATTTT. The encoded protein is CASSRRTGESTDTQYF.

V and J are TRBV5-1 and TRBJ2-1, with 10 bases matching TRBD2. Germline CDR1 and CDR2: SGHRS and YFSETQ. The CDR3 is 15 amino acids. The J segment lost 3 bases and the V segment lost 7 bases, leaving 7 bases of the junction unmatched. The CDR3 reads CASYSGLALYNEQFF. The CDR3 DNA follows: TGCGCCAGCTATTCGGGACTAGCGCTCTACAATGAGCAGTTCTTC.

A few counts support this clone. The rearrangement uses TRBV30 and TRBJ2-3; TRBD2 matches 7 bases. V shed 4 bases, J shed 3 bases, and the junction held 7 bases outside the gene matches. Per germline, CDR1 GTSNPN and CDR2 SVGIG (reference sequence). This CDR3 has 14 amino acids. CDR3 coding DNA: TGTGCCTGGAACGCGGGGGTGAGAACAGATACGCAGTATTTT. Its translation is CAWNAGVRTDTQYF.

The J gene is TRBJ1-1, the V gene TRBV5-1; 8 bases are a match to TRBD1. Germline-derived CDR1 and CDR2 are SGHRS and YFSETQ. This CDR3 is built from 17 residues. With V trimmed by 0 bases and J by 7 bases, 14 bases remained unmatched. The CDR3 nucleotides are TGCGCCAGCAGCTTGGTAGTGGGGACAGGCGAAACTTTTGAAGCTTTCTTT. Amino acids: CASSLVVGTGETFEAFF.

This rearrangement joins TRBV7-2 to TRBJ2-7; 8 bases are shared with TRBD2. Germline-derived CDR1 and CDR2 are SGHTA and FQGNSA. J was trimmed by 3 bases and V by 5 bases; bases with no gene match: 6. The CDR3 contains 14 residues. CDR3 nucleotides: TGTGCCAGCAGCGCGGGACTAGGACTCTACGAGCAGTACTTC. Its translation is CASSAGLGLYEQYF.

This clone has only one observation. The chain couples TRBV29-1 to TRBJ2-1; a possible D gene is TRBD2 (7 bases). V was trimmed by 4 bases and J by 6 bases, leaving 16 bases between them. Per germline, CDR1 SQVTM and CDR2 ANQGSEA. CDR3 length: 14 residues. The chain's CDR3 is CSVAGGGLFNEQFF. In nucleotides, the CDR3 is TGCAGCGTTGCAGGCGGGGGCCTATTCAATGAGCAGTTCTTC.

The rearrangement links TRBV30 to TRBJ2-3; possible D gene TRBD2, 6 bases. The CDR3 is 13 residues long. The V and J ends lost 4 bases and 3 bases respectively, with 11 bases between them. Germline V lookup: CDR1 GTSNPN, CDR2 SVGIG (reference sequence). In nucleotides, the CDR3 is TGTGCCTGGACCCTAGGAGGGACAGATACGCAGTATTTT. It is translated as CAWTLGGTDTQYF.